This TCR beta chain appears in the sequencing data of a study of blood T cell repertoires in COVID-19 (dated by TCRdb to about 2020). With regard to the full study: Samples from collaborators originated in the United States, Italy and Spain and spanned both the acute and convalescent phases of COVID-19. A freely available public database, intended as a resource for researchers studying the immune response to SARS-CoV-2, is where the repertoires were released. The sample metadata nearly always contained a de-identified subject ID, COVID-19 status, age in years and sex. The material from the prospective study consisted of cDNA or gDNA derived from T cells, B-cell-depleted T cells, or PBMCs. Deeply sampled blood TCRbeta repertoires from subjects exposed to, actively infected with, or recovered from COVID-19 were included in the dataset. The samples were drawn from the first 160 participants of the ongoing ImmuneRACE study and from some 1,300 subjects provided by 6 global collaborators. HLA class I and class II types, where available, came from metadata supplied by the sample provider rather than from assay-based typing. What the research found in general, with its limitations: The quantity of clinical and demographic metadata differed by source and by participant and was supplied without curation.

Each collaborating institution followed its own protocols to collect whole blood in K2EDTA tubes. For TCRbeta analysis, collaborators shipped samples in one of three forms: frozen whole blood, isolated PBMCs, or DNA extracted from either of those sample types. There are 13 amino acids in the CDR3, from cysteine to phenylalanine inclusive. The DNA shown is the 39-base CDR3, in frame from base 1. As encoded in the germline V gene (reference sequence), CDR1 is LNHDA while CDR2 is SQIVND. V loses 3 bases, J loses 3 bases, and the germline ends lie 9 bases apart. In the case of this clone: Its antigen target is currently unknown. No clone much larger than this one lies a single base away; base qualities are absent. Additional DNA sequences in this sample encode the identical CDR3.

TCRbeta CDR3 regions were amplified from genomic DNA using the immunoSEQ Assay, a bias-controlled multiplex PCR. As for how the authors treated the data: Within the assay, amplification of reference gene primers was used to estimate how many nucleated cells each sample contained. To quantify the absolute abundance of each unique TCRbeta CDR3 rearrangement, sequence reads were collapsed and filtered. For each sample, productive Simpson clonality was calculated as the square root of Simpson's diversity index over productive rearrangements. The source is immuneACCESS, and TCRdb retained only in-frame sequences with V and J called. Part of the clones is not carried over; for the studies checked, unresolved V genes explain less than half of this, and the remainder is unexplained. The V and J calls and clone size come from that table; D and trimming were worked out from the DNA. The sample records about 120,000 clones, 88% of which are singletons. Approximately 3.4% of the sample lies in the top ten.

The material sequenced was peripheral blood. This receptor was taken from a woman in her 50s with acute or convalescent COVID-19. Recombination joined TRBV19 with TRBJ2-7; a tentative D match to TRBD1 spans 5 bases. The CDR3 corresponds to CASSIGQGYEQYF. The nucleotides read TGTGCCAGTAGTATTGGGCAGGGCTACGAGCAGTACTTC. With the rest looked up from the reference TRBV19 and TRBJ2-7 genes rather than sequenced, the full variable domain is DGGITQSPKYLFRKEGQNVTLSCEQNLNHDAMYWYRQDPGQGLRLIYYSQIVNDFQKGDIAEGYSVSREKKESFPLTVTSAQKNPTAFYLCASSIGQGYEQYFGPGTRLTVT.